This TCR beta chain came from a study of tumor and adjacent non-tumor tissue in lung cancer. Study details: Patients comprised about a dozen adenocarcinoma, a couple of squamous cell carcinoma and 1 small cell lung cancer. Samples averaged roughly 4.4 million productive TCRbeta reads each.

No cell sorting was done before RNA was extracted from the tissue. Comments on this clonotype: The antigen is undetermined. A junction boundary mismatches the germline segment, possibly from a read error.

Study-level results: In normal lung, the top 100 clones were significantly more dominant than in tumor.

In germline, CDR1 is LGHNA, CDR2 YNFKEQ. This CDR3 has 13 residues. The library came from three nested PCR rounds adapted from ARM-PCR protocols. TCRdb passed the multiplex PCR reads through MiXCR, listing each CDR3 protein once. The table has 75,000 to 95,000 distinct CDR3 sequences, approximately 77% seen once. This clonotype was sampled from a middle-aged woman with non-small cell lung cancer. The chain recombines TRBV4-2 with TRBJ1-2, with D possibly TRBD1 on 5 matching bases. The specimen was lung tumor tissue. The DNA for the CDR3 is TGTGCCAGCAGTCAAGACCGGAGGGGTGGCTGCACCTTC. It encodes CASSQDRRGGCTF.